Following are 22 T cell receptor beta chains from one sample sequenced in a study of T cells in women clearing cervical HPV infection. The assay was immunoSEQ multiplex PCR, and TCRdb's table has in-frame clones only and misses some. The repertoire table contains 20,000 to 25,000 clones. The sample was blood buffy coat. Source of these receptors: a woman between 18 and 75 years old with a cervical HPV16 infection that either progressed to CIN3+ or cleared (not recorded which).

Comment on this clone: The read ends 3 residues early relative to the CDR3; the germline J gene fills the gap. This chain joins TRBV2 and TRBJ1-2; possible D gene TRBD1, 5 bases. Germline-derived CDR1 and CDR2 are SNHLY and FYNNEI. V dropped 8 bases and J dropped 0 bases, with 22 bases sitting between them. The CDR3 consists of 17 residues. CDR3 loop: CASPPGGGRIPNYGYTF. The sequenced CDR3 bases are TGTGCCAGCCCCCCCGGGGGGGGGAGGATCCCTAACTATGGC.

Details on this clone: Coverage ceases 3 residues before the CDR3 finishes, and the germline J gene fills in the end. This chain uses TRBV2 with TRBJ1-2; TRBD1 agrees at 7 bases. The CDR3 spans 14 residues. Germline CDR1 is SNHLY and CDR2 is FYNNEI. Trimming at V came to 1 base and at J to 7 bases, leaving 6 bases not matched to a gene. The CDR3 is CASSEGGQELGYTF. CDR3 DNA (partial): TGTGCCAGCAGTGAAGGAGGACAGGAACTTGGC.

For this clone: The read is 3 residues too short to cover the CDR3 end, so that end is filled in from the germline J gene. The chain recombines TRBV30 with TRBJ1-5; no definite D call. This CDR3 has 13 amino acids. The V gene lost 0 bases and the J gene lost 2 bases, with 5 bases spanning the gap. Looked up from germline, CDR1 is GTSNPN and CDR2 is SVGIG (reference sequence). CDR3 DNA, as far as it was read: TGTGCCTGGAGTGTGGCGGGCAATCAGCCC. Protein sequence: CAWSVAGNQP. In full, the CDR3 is CAWSVAGNQPQHF.

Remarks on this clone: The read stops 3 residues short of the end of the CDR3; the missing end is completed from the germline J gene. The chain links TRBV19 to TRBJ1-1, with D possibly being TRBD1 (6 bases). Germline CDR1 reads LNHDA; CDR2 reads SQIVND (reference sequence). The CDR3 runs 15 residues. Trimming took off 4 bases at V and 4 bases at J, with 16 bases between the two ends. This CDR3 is CASSTRGISGTEAFF. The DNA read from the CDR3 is TGTGCCAGTAGTACGAGGGGGATCTCGGGCACTGAA.

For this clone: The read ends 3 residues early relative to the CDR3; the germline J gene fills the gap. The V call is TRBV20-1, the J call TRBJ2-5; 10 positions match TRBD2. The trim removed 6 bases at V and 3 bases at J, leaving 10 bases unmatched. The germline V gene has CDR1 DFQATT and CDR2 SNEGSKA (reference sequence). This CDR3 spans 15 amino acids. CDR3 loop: CSARSGTSAKETQYF. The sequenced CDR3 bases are TGCAGTGCCCGGTCCGGGACTAGCGCTAAAGAGACC.

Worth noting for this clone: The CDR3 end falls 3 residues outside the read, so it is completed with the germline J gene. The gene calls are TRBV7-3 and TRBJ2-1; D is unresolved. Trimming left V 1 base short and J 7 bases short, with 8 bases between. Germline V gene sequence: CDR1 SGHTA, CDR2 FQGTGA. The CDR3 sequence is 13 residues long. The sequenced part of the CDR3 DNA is TGTGCCAGCAGCTTAAGCCCCGGGAATGAG. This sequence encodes CASSLSPGNE. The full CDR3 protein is CASSLSPGNEQFF. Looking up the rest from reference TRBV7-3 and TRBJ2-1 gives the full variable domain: GAGVSQTPSNKVTEKGKYVELRCDPISGHTALYWYRQSLGQGPEFLIYFQGTGAADDSGLPNDRFFAVRPEGSVSTLKIQRTERGDSAVYLCASSLSPGNEQFFGPGTRLTVL.

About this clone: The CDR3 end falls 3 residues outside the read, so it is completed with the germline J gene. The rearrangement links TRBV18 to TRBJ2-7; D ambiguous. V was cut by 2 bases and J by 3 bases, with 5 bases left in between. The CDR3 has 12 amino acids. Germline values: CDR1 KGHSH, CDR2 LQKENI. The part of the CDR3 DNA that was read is TGTGCCAGCTCACCAACGGGCTACGAG. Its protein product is CASSPTGYE. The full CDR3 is CASSPTGYEQYF.

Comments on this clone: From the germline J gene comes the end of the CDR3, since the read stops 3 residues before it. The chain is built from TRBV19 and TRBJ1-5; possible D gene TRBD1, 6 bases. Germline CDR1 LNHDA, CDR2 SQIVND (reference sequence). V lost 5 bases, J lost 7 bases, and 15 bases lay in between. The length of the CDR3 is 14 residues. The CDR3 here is CASSARGGGQPQHF. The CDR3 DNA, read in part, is TGTGCCAGTAGTGCAAGAGGGGGGGGGCAGCCC.

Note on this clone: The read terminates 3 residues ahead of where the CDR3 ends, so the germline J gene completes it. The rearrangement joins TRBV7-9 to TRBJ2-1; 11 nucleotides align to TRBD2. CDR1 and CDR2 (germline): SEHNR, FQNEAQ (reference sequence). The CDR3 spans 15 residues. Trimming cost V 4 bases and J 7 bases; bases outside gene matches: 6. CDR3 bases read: TGTGCCAGCAGCTCTAGCGGGAGGAGCGGGAATGAG. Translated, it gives CASSSSGRSGNE. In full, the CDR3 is CASSSSGRSGNEQFF.

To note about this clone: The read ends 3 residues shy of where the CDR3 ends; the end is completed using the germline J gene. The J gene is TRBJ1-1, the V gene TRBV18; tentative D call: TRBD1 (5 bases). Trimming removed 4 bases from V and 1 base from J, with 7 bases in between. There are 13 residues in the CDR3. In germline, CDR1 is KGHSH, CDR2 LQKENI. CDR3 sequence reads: CASSQDTNTEAFF. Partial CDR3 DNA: TGTGCCAGCTCACAGGACACGAACACTGAA.

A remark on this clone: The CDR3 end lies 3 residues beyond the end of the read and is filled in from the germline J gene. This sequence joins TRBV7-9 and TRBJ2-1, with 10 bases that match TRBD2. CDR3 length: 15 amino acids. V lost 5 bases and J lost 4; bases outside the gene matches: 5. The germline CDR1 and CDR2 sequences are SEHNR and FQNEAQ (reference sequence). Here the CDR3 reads CASSHTSGAYNEQFF. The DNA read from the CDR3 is TGTGCCAGCAGCCATACTAGCGGGGCTTACAATGAG.

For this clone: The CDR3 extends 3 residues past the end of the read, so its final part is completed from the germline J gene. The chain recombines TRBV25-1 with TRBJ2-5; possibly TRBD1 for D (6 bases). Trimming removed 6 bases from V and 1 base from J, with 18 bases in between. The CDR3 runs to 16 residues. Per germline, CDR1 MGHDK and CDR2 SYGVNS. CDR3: CASSDRITGRQETQYF. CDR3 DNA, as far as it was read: TGTGCCAGCAGCGACAGGATCACGGGGCGCCAAGAGACC.

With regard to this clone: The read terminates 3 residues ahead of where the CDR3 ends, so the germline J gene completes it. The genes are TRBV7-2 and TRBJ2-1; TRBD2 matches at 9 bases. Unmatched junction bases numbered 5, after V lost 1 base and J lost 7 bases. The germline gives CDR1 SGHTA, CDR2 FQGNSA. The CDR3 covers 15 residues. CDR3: CASSLVAGARNEQFF. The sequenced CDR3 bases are TGTGCCAGCAGCTTAGTAGCGGGAGCTCGGAATGAG.

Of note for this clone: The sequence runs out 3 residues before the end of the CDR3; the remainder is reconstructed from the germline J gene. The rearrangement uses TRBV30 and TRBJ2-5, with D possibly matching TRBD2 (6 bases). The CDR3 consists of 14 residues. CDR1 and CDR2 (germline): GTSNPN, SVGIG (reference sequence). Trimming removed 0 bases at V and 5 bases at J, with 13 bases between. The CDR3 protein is CAWSVPGVRETQYF. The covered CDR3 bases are TGTGCCTGGAGTGTACCGGGGGTCCGGGAGACC.

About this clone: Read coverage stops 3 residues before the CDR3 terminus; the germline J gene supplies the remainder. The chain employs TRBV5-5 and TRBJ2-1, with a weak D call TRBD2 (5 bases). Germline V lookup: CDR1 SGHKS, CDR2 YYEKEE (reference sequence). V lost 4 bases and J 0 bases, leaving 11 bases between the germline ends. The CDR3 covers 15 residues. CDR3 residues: CASSPGSDSYNEQFF. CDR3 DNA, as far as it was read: TGTGCCAGCAGCCCGGGTAGCGACTCCTACAATGAG.

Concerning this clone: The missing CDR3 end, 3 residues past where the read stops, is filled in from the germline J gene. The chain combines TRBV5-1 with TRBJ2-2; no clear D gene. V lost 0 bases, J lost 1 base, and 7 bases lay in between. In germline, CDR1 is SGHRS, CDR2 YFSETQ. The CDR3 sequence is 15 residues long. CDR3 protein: CASSLASLNTGELFF. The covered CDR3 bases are TGCGCCAGCAGCTTGGCCTCTTTGAACACCGGGGAG. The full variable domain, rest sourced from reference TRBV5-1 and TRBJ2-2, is KAGVTQTPRYLIKTRGQQVTLSCSPISGHRSVSWYQQTPGQGLQFLFEYFSETQRNKGNFPGRFSGRQFSNSRSEMNVSTLELGDSALYLCASSLASLNTGELFFGEGSRLTVL.

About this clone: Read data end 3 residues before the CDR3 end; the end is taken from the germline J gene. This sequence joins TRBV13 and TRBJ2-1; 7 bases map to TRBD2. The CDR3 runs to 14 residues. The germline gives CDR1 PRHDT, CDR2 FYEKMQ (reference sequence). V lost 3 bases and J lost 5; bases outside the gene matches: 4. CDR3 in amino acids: CASSLGLWNNEQFF. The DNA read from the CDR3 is TGTGCCAGCAGCTTGGGACTATGGAACAATGAG.

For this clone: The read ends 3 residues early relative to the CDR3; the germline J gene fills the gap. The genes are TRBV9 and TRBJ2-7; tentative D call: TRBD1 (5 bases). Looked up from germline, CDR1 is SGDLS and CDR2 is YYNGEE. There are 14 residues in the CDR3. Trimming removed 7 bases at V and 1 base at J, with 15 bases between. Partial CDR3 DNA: TGTGCCAGCGGGCCTTCAGGGCTTTCCTACGAG. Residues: CASGPSGLSYE. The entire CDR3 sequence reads CASGPSGLSYEQYF.

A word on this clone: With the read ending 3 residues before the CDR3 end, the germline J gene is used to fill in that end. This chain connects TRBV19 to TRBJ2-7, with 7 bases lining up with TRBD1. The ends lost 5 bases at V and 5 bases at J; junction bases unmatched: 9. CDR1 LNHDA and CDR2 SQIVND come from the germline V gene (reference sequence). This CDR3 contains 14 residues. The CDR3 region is CASSVNRGRDEQYF. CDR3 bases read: TGTGCCAGTAGTGTCAACAGGGGCCGCGACGAG.

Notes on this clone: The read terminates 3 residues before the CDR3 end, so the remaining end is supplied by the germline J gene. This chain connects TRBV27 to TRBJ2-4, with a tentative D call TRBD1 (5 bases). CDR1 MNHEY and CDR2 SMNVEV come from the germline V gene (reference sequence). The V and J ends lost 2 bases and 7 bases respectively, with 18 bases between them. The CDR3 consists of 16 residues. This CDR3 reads CASSLKHPGIGNIQYF. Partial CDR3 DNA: TGTGCCAGCAGTTTAAAACATCCAGGGATCGGGAACATT.

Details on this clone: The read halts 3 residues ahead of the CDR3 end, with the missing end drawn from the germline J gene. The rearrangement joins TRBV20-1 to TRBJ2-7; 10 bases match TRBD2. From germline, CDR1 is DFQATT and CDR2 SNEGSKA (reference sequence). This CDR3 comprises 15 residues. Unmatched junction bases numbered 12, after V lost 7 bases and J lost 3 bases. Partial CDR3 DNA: TGCAGTGTCCCCCCAGCGGGAGGGCTATACTACGAG. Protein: CSVPPAGGLYYE. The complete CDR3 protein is CSVPPAGGLYYEQYF.

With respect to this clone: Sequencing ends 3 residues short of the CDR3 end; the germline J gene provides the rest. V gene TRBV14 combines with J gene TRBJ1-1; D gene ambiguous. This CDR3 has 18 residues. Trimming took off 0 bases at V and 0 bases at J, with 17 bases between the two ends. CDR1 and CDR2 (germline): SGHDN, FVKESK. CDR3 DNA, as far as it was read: TGTGCCAGCAGCCAAGATTTCGTCAGTTCCCTTATGAACACTGAA. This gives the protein CASSQDFVSSLMNTE. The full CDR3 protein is CASSQDFVSSLMNTEAFF.